This paragraph reports one TCR beta chain. TCRdb recomputed calls from the 5' RACE reads with MiXCR, one row per CDR3 protein. The table records some 41,000 distinct CDR3 sequences, about 11% of them present only once. The time point is: blood at routine non-recurrence follow-up after resection. The data originate from a study of spatial heterogeneity in lung cancer. Study in general: PBMC samples from follow-up, when available, were sequenced at a median of about two years post-resection.

V lost 0 bases and J lost 9, with 15 bases in between. Germline lookup yields CDR1 LGHNA and CDR2 YSLEER. The CDR3 is 14 residues long. The sample in question was PBMCs, obtained at follow-up. The J gene is TRBJ2-7, the V gene TRBV4-3, with no clear D. The clonotype originates from a female donor with early-stage non-small cell lung cancer. The CDR3 DNA reads as TGCGCCAGCAGCCAAGATGGTACACGTGTCGGGCAGTACTTC. This translates into CASSQDGTRVGQYF.